This T cell receptor beta chain appears in the sequencing data of a study of blood T cell repertoires in COVID-19. Study details: Italy, Spain and the United States were the sources of the convalescent and acute COVID-19 samples. T cells, B-cell-depleted T cells, or PBMCs provided the cDNA or gDNA that served as material.

The CDR3 runs to 15 residues. The V and J ends lost 0 bases and 0 bases respectively, with 10 bases between them. Germline CDR1 SGHDT, CDR2 YYEEEE. Authors' data handling: By means of reference gene primer amplification, nucleated cell counts were estimated. Profiled with immunoSEQ multiplex PCR; TCRdb holds only in-frame clones, not every one. V and J calls and clone size are those listed in that table; D and trimming were worked out from the DNA. The table records about 180,000 clones, roughly nine tenths of them present only once. Sample: peripheral blood. The source of this sequence is a man aged 18 to 30 who had recovered from COVID-19. The J gene is TRBJ2-7, the V gene TRBV5-6; TRBD2 might be the D (6 bases). The chain's CDR3 is CASSLGGASSYEQYF. The CDR3 bases are TGTGCCAGCAGCTTGGGCGGGGCGAGCTCCTACGAGCAGTACTTC.